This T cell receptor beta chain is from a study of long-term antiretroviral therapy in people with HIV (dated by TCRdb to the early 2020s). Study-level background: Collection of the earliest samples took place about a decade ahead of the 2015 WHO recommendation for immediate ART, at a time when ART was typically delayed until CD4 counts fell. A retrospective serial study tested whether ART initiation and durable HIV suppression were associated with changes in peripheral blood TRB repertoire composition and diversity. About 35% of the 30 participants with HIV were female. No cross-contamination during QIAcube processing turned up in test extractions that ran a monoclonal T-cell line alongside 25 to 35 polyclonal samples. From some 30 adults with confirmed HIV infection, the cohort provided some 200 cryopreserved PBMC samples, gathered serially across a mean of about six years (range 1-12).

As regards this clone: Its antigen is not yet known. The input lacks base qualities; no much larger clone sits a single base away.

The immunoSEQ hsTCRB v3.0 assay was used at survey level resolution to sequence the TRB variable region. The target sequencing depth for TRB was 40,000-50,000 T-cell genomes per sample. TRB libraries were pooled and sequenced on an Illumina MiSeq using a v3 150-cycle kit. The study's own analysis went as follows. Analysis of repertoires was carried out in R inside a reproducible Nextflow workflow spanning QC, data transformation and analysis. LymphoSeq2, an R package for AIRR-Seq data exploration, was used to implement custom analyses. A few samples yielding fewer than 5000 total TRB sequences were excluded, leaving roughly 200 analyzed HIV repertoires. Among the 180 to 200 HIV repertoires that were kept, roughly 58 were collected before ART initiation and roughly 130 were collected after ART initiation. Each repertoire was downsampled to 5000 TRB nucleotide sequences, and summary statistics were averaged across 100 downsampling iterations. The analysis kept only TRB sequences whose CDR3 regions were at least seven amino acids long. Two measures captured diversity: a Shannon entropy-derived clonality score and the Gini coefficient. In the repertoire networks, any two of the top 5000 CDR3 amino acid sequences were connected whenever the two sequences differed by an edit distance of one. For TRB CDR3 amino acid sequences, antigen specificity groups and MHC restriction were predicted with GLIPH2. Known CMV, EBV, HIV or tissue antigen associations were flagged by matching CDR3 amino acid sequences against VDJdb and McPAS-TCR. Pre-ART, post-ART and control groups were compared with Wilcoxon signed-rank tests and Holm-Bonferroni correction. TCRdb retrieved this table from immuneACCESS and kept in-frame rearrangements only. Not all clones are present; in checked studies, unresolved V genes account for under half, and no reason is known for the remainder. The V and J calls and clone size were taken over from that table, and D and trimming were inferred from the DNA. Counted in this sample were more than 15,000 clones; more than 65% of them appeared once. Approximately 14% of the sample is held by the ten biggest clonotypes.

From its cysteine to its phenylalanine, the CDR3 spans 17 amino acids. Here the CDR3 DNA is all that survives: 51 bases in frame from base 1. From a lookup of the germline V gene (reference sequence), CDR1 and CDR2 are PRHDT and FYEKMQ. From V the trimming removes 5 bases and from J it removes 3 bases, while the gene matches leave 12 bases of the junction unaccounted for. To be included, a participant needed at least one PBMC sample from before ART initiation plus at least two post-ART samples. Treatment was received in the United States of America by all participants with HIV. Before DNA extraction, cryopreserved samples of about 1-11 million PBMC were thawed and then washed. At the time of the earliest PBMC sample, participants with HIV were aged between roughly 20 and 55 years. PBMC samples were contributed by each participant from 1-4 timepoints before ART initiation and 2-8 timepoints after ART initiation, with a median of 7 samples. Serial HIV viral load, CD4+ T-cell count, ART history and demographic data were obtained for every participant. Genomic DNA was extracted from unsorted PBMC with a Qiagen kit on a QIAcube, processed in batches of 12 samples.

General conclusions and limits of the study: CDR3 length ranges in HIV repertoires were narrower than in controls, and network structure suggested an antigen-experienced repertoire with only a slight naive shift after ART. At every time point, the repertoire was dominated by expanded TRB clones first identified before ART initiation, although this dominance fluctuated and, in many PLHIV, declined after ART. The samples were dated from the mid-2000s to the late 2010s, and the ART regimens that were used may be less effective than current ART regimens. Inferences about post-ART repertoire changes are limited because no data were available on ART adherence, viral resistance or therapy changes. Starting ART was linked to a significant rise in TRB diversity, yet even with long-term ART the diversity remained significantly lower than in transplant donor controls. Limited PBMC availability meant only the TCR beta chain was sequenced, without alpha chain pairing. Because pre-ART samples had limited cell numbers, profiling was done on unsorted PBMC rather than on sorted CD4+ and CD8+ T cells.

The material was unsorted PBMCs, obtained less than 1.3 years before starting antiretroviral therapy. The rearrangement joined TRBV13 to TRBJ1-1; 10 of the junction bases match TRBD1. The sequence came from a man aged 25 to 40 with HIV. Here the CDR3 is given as CASSPTRTGGWDTEAFF. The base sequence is TGTGCCAGCAGCCCCACTCGGACAGGGGGTTGGGACACTGAAGCTTTCTTT.